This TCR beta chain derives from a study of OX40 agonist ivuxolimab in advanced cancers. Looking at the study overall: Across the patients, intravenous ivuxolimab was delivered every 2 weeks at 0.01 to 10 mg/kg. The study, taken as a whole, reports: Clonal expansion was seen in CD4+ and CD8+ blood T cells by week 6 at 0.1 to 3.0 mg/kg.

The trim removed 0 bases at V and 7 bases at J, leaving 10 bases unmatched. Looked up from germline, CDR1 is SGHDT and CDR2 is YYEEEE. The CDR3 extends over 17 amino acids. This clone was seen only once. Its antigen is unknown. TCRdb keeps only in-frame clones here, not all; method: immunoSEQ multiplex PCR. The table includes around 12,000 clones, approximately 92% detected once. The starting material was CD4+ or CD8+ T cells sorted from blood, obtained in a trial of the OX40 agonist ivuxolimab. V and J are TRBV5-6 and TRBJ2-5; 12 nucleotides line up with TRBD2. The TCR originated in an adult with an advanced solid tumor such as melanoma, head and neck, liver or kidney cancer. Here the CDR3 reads CASSLGASGRDRATQYF. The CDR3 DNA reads TGTGCCAGCAGCTTGGGAGCTAGCGGGAGGGACCGAGCGACCCAGTACTTC.